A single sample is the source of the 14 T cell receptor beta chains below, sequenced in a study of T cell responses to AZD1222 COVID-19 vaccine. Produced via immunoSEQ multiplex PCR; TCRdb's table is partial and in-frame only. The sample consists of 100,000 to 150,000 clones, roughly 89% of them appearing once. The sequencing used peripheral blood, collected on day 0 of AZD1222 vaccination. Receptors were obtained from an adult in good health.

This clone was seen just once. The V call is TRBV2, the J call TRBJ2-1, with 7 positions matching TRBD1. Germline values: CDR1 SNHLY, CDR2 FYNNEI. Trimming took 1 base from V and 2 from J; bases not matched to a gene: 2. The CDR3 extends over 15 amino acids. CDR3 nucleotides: TGTGCCAGCAGTGAAGAGGGGGCTCCCTACAATGAGCAGTTCTTC. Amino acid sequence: CASSEEGAPYNEQFF. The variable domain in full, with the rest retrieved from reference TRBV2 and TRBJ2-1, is EPEVTQTPSHQVTQMGQEVILRCVPISNHLYFYWYRQILGQKVEFLVSFYNNEISEKSEIFDDQFSVERPDGSNFTLKIRSTKLEDSAMYFCASSEEGAPYNEQFFGPGTRLTVL.

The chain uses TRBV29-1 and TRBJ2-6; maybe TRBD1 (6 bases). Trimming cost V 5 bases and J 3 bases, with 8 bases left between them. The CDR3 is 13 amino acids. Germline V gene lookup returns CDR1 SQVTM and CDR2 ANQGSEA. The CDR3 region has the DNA TGCAGCGTTTCACAGGGTGGGGCCAACGTCCTGACTTTC. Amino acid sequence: CSVSQGGANVLTF.

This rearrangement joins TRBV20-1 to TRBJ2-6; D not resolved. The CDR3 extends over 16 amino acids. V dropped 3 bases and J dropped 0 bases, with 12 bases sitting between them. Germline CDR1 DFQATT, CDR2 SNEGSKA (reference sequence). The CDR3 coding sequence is TGCAGTGCTAGTCGCGCTTCAGACTCTGGGGCCAACGTCCTGACTTTC. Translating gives CSASRASDSGANVLTF.

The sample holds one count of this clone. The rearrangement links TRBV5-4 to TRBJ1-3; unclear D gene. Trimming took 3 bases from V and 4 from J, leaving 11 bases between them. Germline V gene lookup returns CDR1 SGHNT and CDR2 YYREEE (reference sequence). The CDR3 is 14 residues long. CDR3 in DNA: TGTGCCAGCAGCTCCGGGAGGAAGGGAAACACCATATATTTT. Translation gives CASSSGRKGNTIYF.

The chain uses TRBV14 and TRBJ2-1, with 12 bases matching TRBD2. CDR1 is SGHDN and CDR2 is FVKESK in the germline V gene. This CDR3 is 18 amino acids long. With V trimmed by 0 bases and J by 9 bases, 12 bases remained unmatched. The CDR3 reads CASSQDLPWTSGAVEQFF. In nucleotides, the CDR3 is TGTGCCAGCAGCCAAGATCTTCCCTGGACTAGCGGGGCGGTTGAGCAGTTCTTC.

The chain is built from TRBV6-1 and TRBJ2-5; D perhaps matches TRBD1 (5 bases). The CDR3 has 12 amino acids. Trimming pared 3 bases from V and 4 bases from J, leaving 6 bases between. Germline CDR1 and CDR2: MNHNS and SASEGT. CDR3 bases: TGTGCCAGCAGTGATAGGGGAGAGACCCAGTACTTC. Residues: CASSDRGETQYF.

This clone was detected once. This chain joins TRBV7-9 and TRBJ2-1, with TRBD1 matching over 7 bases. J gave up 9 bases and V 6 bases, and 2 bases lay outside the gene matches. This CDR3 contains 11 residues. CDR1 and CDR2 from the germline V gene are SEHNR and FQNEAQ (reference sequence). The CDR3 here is CASSPGGEQFF. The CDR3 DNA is TGTGCCAGCAGTCCAGGGGGTGAGCAGTTCTTC.

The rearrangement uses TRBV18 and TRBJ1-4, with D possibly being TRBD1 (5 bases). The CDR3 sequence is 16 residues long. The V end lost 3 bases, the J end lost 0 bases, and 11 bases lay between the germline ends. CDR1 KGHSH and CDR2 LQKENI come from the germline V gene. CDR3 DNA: TGTGCCAGCTCACCGGGACGCTATGCAACTAATGAAAAACTGTTTTTT. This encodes CASSPGRYATNEKLFF.

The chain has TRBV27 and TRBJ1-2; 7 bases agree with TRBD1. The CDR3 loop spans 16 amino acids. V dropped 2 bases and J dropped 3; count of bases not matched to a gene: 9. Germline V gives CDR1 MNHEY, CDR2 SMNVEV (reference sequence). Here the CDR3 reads CASSLGNTGAYYGYTF. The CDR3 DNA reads TGTGCCAGCAGTTTAGGCAATACAGGGGCCTACTATGGCTACACCTTC.

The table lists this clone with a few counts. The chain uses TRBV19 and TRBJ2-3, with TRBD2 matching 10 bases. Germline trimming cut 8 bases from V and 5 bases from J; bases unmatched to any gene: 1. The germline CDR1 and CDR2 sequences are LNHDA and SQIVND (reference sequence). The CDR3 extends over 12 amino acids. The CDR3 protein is CASRLAGDTQYF. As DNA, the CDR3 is TGTGCCAGTCGACTAGCGGGAGATACGCAGTATTTT.

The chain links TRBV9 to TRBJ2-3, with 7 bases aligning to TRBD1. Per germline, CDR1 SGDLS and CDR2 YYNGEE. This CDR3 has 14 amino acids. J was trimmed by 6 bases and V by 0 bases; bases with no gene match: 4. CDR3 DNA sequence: TGTGCCAGCAGCGTAGAGGGGGCTAGGGATACGCAGTATTTT. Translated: CASSVEGARDTQYF. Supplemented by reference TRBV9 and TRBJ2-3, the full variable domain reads DSGVTQTPKHLITATGQRVTLRCSPRSGDLSVYWYQQSLDQGLQFLIQYYNGEERAKGNILERFSAQQFPDLHSELNLSSLELGDSALYFCASSVEGARDTQYFGPGTRLTVL.

The CDR3 sequence is CAISESKGTSYEQYF. CDR3 DNA sequence: TGTGCCATCAGTGAGTCTAAGGGGACTAGTTACGAGCAGTACTTC. The rearrangement joins TRBV10-3 to TRBJ2-7, with 8 nucleotides matching TRBD2. The CDR3 contains 15 residues. Germline V CDR1 and CDR2: ENHRY, SYGVKD. Trimming cost V 0 bases and J 4 bases; bases outside gene matches: 5.

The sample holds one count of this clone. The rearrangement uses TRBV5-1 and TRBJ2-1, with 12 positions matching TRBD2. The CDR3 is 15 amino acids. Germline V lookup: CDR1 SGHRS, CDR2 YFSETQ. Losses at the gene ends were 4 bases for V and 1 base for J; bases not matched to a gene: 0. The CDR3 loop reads CASSGLAGSYNEQFF. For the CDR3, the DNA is TGCGCCAGCAGCGGACTAGCGGGGTCCTACAATGAGCAGTTCTTC. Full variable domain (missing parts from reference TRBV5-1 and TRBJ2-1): KAGVTQTPRYLIKTRGQQVTLSCSPISGHRSVSWYQQTPGQGLQFLFEYFSETQRNKGNFPGRFSGRQFSNSRSEMNVSTLELGDSALYLCASSGLAGSYNEQFFGPGTRLTVL.

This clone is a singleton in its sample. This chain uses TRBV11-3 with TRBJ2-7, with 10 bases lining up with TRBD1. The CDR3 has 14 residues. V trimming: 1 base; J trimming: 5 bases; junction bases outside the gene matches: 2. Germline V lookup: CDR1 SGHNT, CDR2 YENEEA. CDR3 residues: CASSLGDRGNEQYF. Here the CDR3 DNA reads TGTGCCAGCAGCTTAGGGGACAGGGGTAACGAGCAGTACTTC.